The 16 T cell receptor beta chains in this list originate from one sample, sequenced in a study of T-cell reconstitution after alpha-beta-depleted transplantation in children. Unique molecular identifiers were incorporated into the prepared TCRbeta library. TCRdb processed the PCR reads anew with MiXCR; each CDR3 protein has one entry. Of 100,000 or so distinct CDR3 sequences in the sample, about a quarter were seen once. The sequenced sample was PBMCs, obtained before TCRalphabeta/CD19-depleted stem cell transplant. The receptors stem from a boy aged 2 to 9 with acute lymphoblastic leukemia, due to receive a stem cell transplant.

The chain employs TRBV5-1 and TRBJ2-1; a weak D match, TRBD1 (6 bases). This CDR3 region has 14 residues. The V gene's germline CDR1 is SGHRS and CDR2 YFSETQ. The germline V and J ends were trimmed by 4 bases and 1 base, with 9 bases remaining between them. The CDR3 sequence is CASSPQGSYNEQFF. The CDR3 DNA is TGCGCCAGCAGCCCCCAGGGGTCCTACAATGAGCAGTTCTTC.

This clonotype has ten or more counts. The rearrangement links TRBV6-5 to TRBJ1-2; no clear D. Germline CDR1 and CDR2: MNHEY and SVGAGI. The CDR3 spans 12 residues. Trimming removed 8 bases from V and 3 bases from J, with 10 bases in between. CDR3 sequence reads: CASSKDDYGYTF. In DNA form, the CDR3 reads TGTGCCAGCTCCAAAGATGACTATGGCTACACCTTC.

This clonotype was found a few times. V is TRBV20-1 and J is TRBJ2-3, with 7 bases that match TRBD2. The CDR3 is made up of 12 amino acids. Looked up from germline, CDR1 is DFQATT and CDR2 is SNEGSKA (reference sequence). V was clipped by 6 bases and J by 2 bases; unmatched bases: 2. This CDR3 is CSAGRVTDTQYF. CDR3 in DNA: TGCAGTGCAGGGAGGGTCACAGATACGCAGTATTTT.

This clonotype was counted ten times or more. The chain employs TRBV28 and TRBJ2-5, with 7 nucleotides matching TRBD1. After removal of 6 bases from V and 6 bases from J, the junction contained 4 bases not matched to a gene. There are 12 residues in the CDR3. In germline, CDR1 is MDHEN, CDR2 SYDVKM. The CDR3 spells CASRTGLKTQYF. As DNA, the CDR3 is TGTGCCAGCAGGACAGGGTTAAAGACCCAGTACTTC. The full variable domain, rest sourced from reference TRBV28 and TRBJ2-5, is DVKVTQSSRYLVKRTGEKVFLECVQDMDHENMFWYRQDPGLGLRLIYFSYDVKMKEKGDIPEGYSVSREKKERFSLILESASTNQTSMYLCASRTGLKTQYFGPGTRLLVL.

The genes are TRBV24-1 and TRBJ2-1, with 7 bases lining up with TRBD2. Per germline, CDR1 KGHDR and CDR2 SFDVKD. The CDR3 loop spans 13 amino acids. After removal of 9 bases from V and 10 bases from J, the junction contained 11 bases not matched to a gene. This chain's CDR3 is CATGGPSGGEQFF. The CDR3 DNA follows: TGTGCCACCGGGGGTCCTAGCGGAGGGGAGCAGTTCTTC.

This clonotype showed up many times. The chain links TRBV5-5 to TRBJ2-5; unclear D gene. Germline loops: CDR1 SGHKS, CDR2 YYEKEE (reference sequence). V was pared by 4 bases and J by 4 bases, with 11 bases between. The CDR3 runs 13 residues. The chain's CDR3 is CASSPLGGETQYF. DNA for the CDR3: TGTGCCAGCAGCCCCCTGGGTGGAGAGACCCAGTACTTC.

This clonotype was detected a few times. The chain carries TRBV27 and TRBJ2-3; 12 nucleotides match TRBD2. The V segment lost 8 bases and the J segment 1 base; nucleotides outside the gene matches: 7. The CDR3 runs 16 residues. Per the germline V gene, CDR1 is MNHEY and CDR2 is SMNVEV (reference sequence). This CDR3 reads CASGRLAGARTDTQYF. Here the CDR3 DNA reads TGTGCCAGCGGAAGACTAGCGGGAGCCCGCACAGATACGCAGTATTTT.

This clonotype was counted a few times. The rearrangement links TRBV6-5 to TRBJ2-1; TRBD2 matches 11 bases. The CDR3 has 18 residues. Germline V gene data show CDR1 as MNHEY and CDR2 as SVGAGI. V shed 4 bases and J 0 bases; nucleotides not matched to a gene: 8. CDR3 sequence (DNA): TGTGCCAGCAGTTTCTACCAAACTAGCGGGAGCTCCTACAATGAGCAGTTCTTC. It encodes CASSFYQTSGSSYNEQFF.

This clonotype was counted only a few times. This chain joins TRBV20-1 and TRBJ2-5; D could derive from TRBD1 or TRBD2 (5 bases each). The V end lost 4 bases, the J end lost 3 bases, and 21 bases lay between the germline ends. CDR3 size: 16 residues. Germline V gene lookup returns CDR1 DFQATT and CDR2 SNEGSKA (reference sequence). The chain's CDR3 is CSATAGTRTDEETQYF. CDR3 coding DNA: TGCAGTGCTACGGCCGGGACCAGGACGGATGAAGAGACCCAGTACTTC.

The chain recombines TRBV4-1 with TRBJ1-1; D unclear. V dropped 6 bases and J dropped 5 bases, with 13 bases sitting between them. The V gene's germline CDR1 is MGHRA and CDR2 YSYEKL. The CDR3 is made up of 13 amino acids. The CDR3 spells CASRYIGGTEAFF. The CDR3 bases are TGCGCCAGCAGGTACATAGGAGGGACTGAAGCTTTCTTT.

This clonotype was recorded many times. The genes are TRBV12-3 or TRBV12-4 and TRBJ2-7, with D possibly matching TRBD2 (6 bases). V lost 3 bases, J lost 3 bases, and 9 bases lay in between. This CDR3 comprises 13 residues. As DNA, the CDR3 is TGTGCCAGCAGTTTGGGGAGGAACTACGAGCAGTACTTC. Translating it yields CASSLGRNYEQYF.

This clonotype was observed a few times. The rearrangement uses TRBV10-3 and TRBJ2-1; 7 bases map to TRBD1. The junction had 13 bases not matched to a gene; V was cut back by 4 bases and J by 7 bases. The CDR3 covers 16 residues. Germline CDR1 reads ENHRY; CDR2 reads SYGVKD. The CDR3 loop is CAISGQGAGVGNEQFF. The CDR3 DNA is TGTGCCATCAGTGGACAGGGCGCTGGGGTAGGTAATGAGCAGTTCTTC.

The V call is TRBV6-1, the J call TRBJ2-2; D assignment may be TRBD1 or TRBD2 (5 bases each). The V gene's germline CDR1 is MNHNS and CDR2 SASEGT. V was pared by 6 bases and J by 3 bases, with 17 bases between. The CDR3 spans 16 residues. CDR3 region: CASRPHGAVDTGELFF. CDR3 sequence (DNA): TGTGCCAGCAGGCCCCACGGGGCGGTTGACACCGGGGAGCTGTTTTTT.

The chain has TRBV29-1 and TRBJ1-2; 7 nucleotides line up with TRBD1. Trimming took 6 bases from V and 3 from J; bases not matched to a gene: 7. This CDR3 is built from 13 residues. In germline, CDR1 is SQVTM, CDR2 ANQGSEA. In DNA, the CDR3 is TGCAGCGTGGGTCGAGGGGGCGACTATGGCTACACCTTC. Its translation is CSVGRGGDYGYTF.

This clonotype was recorded at least ten times. The chain carries TRBV7-2 and TRBJ2-1; D might be TRBD2 (5 bases). Trimming cost V 1 base and J 7 bases, with 17 bases left between them. The CDR3 sequence is 16 residues long. In germline, CDR1 is SGHTA, CDR2 FQGNSA. Here the CDR3 reads CASSLGGGPTENEQFF. The CDR3 region has the DNA TGTGCCAGCAGCTTAGGTGGCGGGCCTACCGAAAATGAGCAGTTCTTC.

This clonotype was picked up a small number of times. The chain couples TRBV20-1 to TRBJ1-6; possibly TRBD1 for D (6 bases). The V end lost 5 bases, the J end lost 9 bases, and 14 bases lay between the germline ends. The germline gives CDR1 DFQATT, CDR2 SNEGSKA (reference sequence). The CDR3 consists of 13 residues. The CDR3 loop reads CSAGGRGFSPLHF. The CDR3 DNA reads as TGCAGTGCTGGGGGCAGGGGCTTTTCACCCCTCCACTTT.